Listed here are 15 T cell receptor beta chains from one sample, sequenced in a study of neurological immune-mediated disorders (dated by TCRdb to between 2018 and 2021). The library was produced with 5' RACE. TCRdb lists the instrument as Illumina HiSeq 2500. TCRdb trimmed the raw reads at Q25, called clones with MiXCR and kept productive beta chains. Duplicate CDR3 protein sequences are folded into a single record with the most common DNA and genes. The sample includes over 65,000 distinct CDR3 sequences, with around a tenth observed a single time. About 1.7% of the sample is taken by the ten largest. The sample consisted of PBMCs. The source of these receptors is a man in his fifties in good health.

This clonotype has ten or more counts. The chain joins TRBV6-4 to TRBJ2-1; 10 bases are a match to TRBD2. The CDR3 runs 16 residues. The junction had 6 bases not matched to a gene; V was cut back by 5 bases and J by 2 bases. Germline assignment: CDR1 MRHNA and CDR2 SNTAGT. Here the CDR3 DNA reads TGTGCCAGCAGTCGCGATAGCGGGGGGACCTACAATGAGCAGTTCTTC. Its translation is CASSRDSGGTYNEQFF.

Comments on this clonotype: A read error may explain this, as a much larger clone is one base away. This chain connects TRBV15 to TRBJ2-1; weak D call: TRBD1 (6 bases). The CDR3 totals 18 residues. Germline lookup yields CDR1 LNHNV and CDR2 YYDKDF (reference sequence). In DNA, the CDR3 is TGTGTCACCAGCAGAGGGAGACAGGACGGAGGCTCCTACAATGAGCAGTTCTTC. Amino acids: CVTSRGRQDGGSYNEQFF.

The sample holds many counts of this clonotype. The chain joins TRBV27 to TRBJ2-6, with 12 bases that match TRBD1. Germline V gene lookup returns CDR1 MNHEY and CDR2 SMNVEV (reference sequence). V trimming: 7 bases; J trimming: 0 bases; junction bases outside the gene matches: 4. The CDR3 runs to 17 residues. The CDR3 region is CASKPGQGASGANVLTF. DNA for the CDR3: TGTGCCAGCAAACCGGGACAGGGGGCCTCTGGGGCCAACGTCCTGACTTTC.

This clonotype occurred many times. The V gene is TRBV5-1, the J gene TRBJ2-5, with 11 bases identical to TRBD2. The CDR3 covers 16 residues. The junction had 8 bases not matched to a gene; V was cut back by 5 bases and J by 2 bases. The V gene's germline CDR1 is SGHRS and CDR2 YFSETQ. This CDR3 is CASRTGTSGLQETQYF. The CDR3 nucleotides are TGCGCCAGCAGAACCGGGACTAGCGGATTACAAGAGACCCAGTACTTC.

This clonotype was recorded at least ten times. The V call is TRBV29-1, the J call TRBJ1-1; D gene ambiguous. V lost 4 bases, J lost 1 base, and 13 bases lay in between. This CDR3 has 14 amino acids. Germline CDR1 is SQVTM and CDR2 is ANQGSEA. The CDR3, as DNA: TGCAGCGTTGGAAACCGGACGGGGAACACTGAAGCTTTCTTT. Translation: CSVGNRTGNTEAFF.

There are a few counts of this clonotype. The genes are TRBV5-4 and TRBJ2-5, with 8 bases fitting TRBD2. Losses at the gene ends were 5 bases for V and 3 bases for J; bases not matched to a gene: 15. The CDR3 is made up of 17 amino acids. Germline CDR1 SGHNT, CDR2 YYREEE (reference sequence). In DNA, the CDR3 is TGTGCCAGCAGTCTCTCCGCGGCTAGCGGGTCAAAAGAGACCCAGTACTTC. As protein: CASSLSAASGSKETQYF.

The table lists this clonotype with many counts. The chain recombines TRBV10-3 with TRBJ2-7, with no clear D. Deletions cut 3 bases from V and 2 bases from J, with 8 bases between. CDR3 size: 13 residues. The germline gives CDR1 ENHRY, CDR2 SYGVKD. Here the CDR3 reads CAISDGLAYEQYF. The CDR3 coding sequence is TGTGCCATCAGTGATGGGCTGGCCTACGAGCAGTACTTC.

This clonotype was seen many times. The chain is built from TRBV28 and TRBJ2-7; D may be TRBD1 (5 bases). CDR1 is MDHEN and CDR2 is SYDVKM in the germline V gene. V was clipped by 4 bases and J by 0 bases, with 16 bases between them. The CDR3 sequence is 16 residues long. The CDR3 sequence: CASSSPGYPSSYEQYF. The CDR3 DNA is TGTGCCAGCAGTTCTCCAGGGTACCCTAGCTCCTACGAGCAGTACTTC.

This clonotype was detected ten times or more. This chain links TRBV20-1 with TRBJ1-6; the match to TRBD1 covers 8 bases. The V segment lost 5 bases and the J segment 7 bases; nucleotides outside the gene matches: 7. Germline V gene lookup returns CDR1 DFQATT and CDR2 SNEGSKA (reference sequence). The CDR3 consists of 14 residues. The CDR3 sequence is CSACSDRENSPLHF. CDR3 DNA sequence: TGCAGTGCTTGCTCGGACAGGGAAAATTCACCCCTCCACTTT.

This clonotype came up many times. This chain uses TRBV7-2 with TRBJ2-3; either TRBD1 or TRBD2 may supply D (7 bases each). V lost 5 bases and J lost 1, with 10 bases in between. Germline CDR1 reads SGHTA; CDR2 reads FQGNSA. The CDR3 has 14 residues. CDR3 coding DNA: TGTGCCAGCAGCCAGGGGGGGGGCACAGATACGCAGTATTTT. Encoded protein: CASSQGGGTDTQYF.

Many counts were recorded for this clonotype. The J gene is TRBJ1-5, the V gene TRBV29-1; tentatively, D is TRBD1 (6 bases). The CDR3 loop spans 13 amino acids. Germline CDR1 SQVTM, CDR2 ANQGSEA. With 4 bases removed from V and 1 base from J, the gap between germline ends came to 8 bases. CDR3 protein: CSVGQGSNQPQHF. The DNA for the CDR3 is TGCAGCGTTGGGCAGGGGAGCAATCAGCCCCAGCATTTT.

There are many counts of this clonotype. The chain combines TRBV20-1 with TRBJ1-1; D might be TRBD1 (6 bases). Germline CDR1 is DFQATT and CDR2 is SNEGSKA (reference sequence). The CDR3 runs 14 residues. V lost 3 bases and J lost 4, with 15 bases in between. CDR3: CSASPQGLGTEAFF. The CDR3 nucleotides are TGCAGTGCTAGCCCTCAGGGGTTAGGCACTGAAGCTTTCTTT.

Concerning this clonotype: A single base separates this from a much larger clone, so it may be a read error. The gene calls are TRBV4-3 and TRBJ2-6, with D perhaps matching TRBD2 (7 bases). The CDR3 consists of 16 residues. In germline, CDR1 is LGHNA, CDR2 YSLEER. The CDR3 nucleotides are TGCGCCAGCAGCCAAGTAGGGGGGGCTGGGGCCAACGTCCCGACTTTC. Translating it yields CASSQVGGAGANVPTF.

Ten or more counts support this clonotype. Here the CDR3 DNA reads TGCGCCAGCAGCCTCGGAACGGCCAAAAACATTCAGTACTTC. Translated: CASSLGTAKNIQYF. The chain links TRBV5-1 to TRBJ2-4; D is undetermined. The V end was cut by 4 bases, the J end by 1 base, with 9 bases between. The CDR3 extends over 14 amino acids. In germline, CDR1 is SGHRS, CDR2 YFSETQ.

This clonotype has at least ten counts. This rearrangement joins TRBV4-3 to TRBJ1-3; TRBD1 matches 7 bases. This CDR3 contains 15 residues. The V and J ends lost 4 bases and 9 bases, in that order; junction bases with no gene match: 12. CDR1 and CDR2 from the germline V gene are LGHNA and YSLEER. CDR3 coding DNA: TGCGCCAGCAGCCCGAAACCAGGCCCAGGGGGCACCATATATTTT. Residues: CASSPKPGPGGTIYF.